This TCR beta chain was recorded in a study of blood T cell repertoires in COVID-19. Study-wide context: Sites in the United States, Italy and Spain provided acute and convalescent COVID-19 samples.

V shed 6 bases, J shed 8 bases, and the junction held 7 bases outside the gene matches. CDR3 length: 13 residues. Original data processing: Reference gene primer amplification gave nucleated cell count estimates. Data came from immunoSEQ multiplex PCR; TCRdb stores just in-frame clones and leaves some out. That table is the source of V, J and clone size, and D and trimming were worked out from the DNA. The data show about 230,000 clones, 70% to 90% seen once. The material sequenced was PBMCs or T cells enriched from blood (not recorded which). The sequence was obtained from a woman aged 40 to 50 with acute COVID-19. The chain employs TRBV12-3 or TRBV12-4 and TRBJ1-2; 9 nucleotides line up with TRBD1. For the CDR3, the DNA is TGTGCCAGCAGGGGACAGGGAACTGGCGGCTACACCTTC. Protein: CASRGQGTGGYTF.